This T cell receptor (beta chain) originates from a study of early T cells in non-severe SARS-CoV-2 infection. In the study overall: Chains stayed unpaired after sequencing of bulk RNA from unsorted whole blood.

This clonotype was counted only a few times. V lost 1 base and J lost 0; bases outside the gene matches: 6. The germline CDR1 and CDR2 sequences are MNHNY and SVGAGI (reference sequence). This CDR3 has 17 amino acids. The protocol attached unique molecular identifiers to individual cDNA molecules. TCRdb called the 5' RACE reads again in MiXCR, with one record for every CDR3 protein. The sample has about 77,000 distinct CDR3 sequences, about 5% seen once. The V gene is TRBV6-6, the J gene TRBJ2-3, with 8 bases aligning to TRBD2. The TCR originated in an adult who was a healthcare worker with PCR-confirmed SARS-CoV-2 infection or an uninfected control (not recorded which). The source was whole blood, collected at baseline. The CDR3 is CASSYFGSGTSTDTQYF. CDR3 bases: TGTGCCAGCAGTTACTTTGGTAGCGGGACTAGCACAGATACGCAGTATTTT.